This T cell receptor beta chain comes out of a study of T cell repertoires in cytomegalovirus infection. Whole-study context: Public signatures in TCR beta pointed to CMV infection and matching HLA type.

In this sample, this clonotype turned up a few times. The antigen remains unidentified. V shed 7 bases and J 10 bases; nucleotides not matched to a gene: 13. The CDR3 has 14 amino acids. Overall study results and limits: The cumulative frequency of public TCR beta families identified carriers of CMV plus the relevant HLA. What dominated the ex vivo response were HLA-C-restricted CMV-specific TCR beta clonotypes.

TCRdb called the reads again in MiXCR, with one record for every CDR3 protein. Of about 830,000 distinct CDR3 sequences in the sample, 30% to 35% were seen once. The sample in question was cultured CD8+ T cells from PBMCs, obtained from culture after CMV antigen stimulation. The receptor was derived from a human donor in good health (CMV status not recorded). Some clones in this sample may be carry-over from other donors' samples. The chain combines TRBV12-3 or TRBV12-4 with TRBJ2-7, with 10 bases identical to TRBD2. The CDR3 is CASNFGLAVPDQYV. The CDR3, as DNA: TGTGCCAGCAACTTCGGACTAGCGGTCCCGGATCAGTACGTC.